The clone carrying this TCR beta chain has more than one count but fewer than ten. This specimen belongs to a study of beta chain features in type 1 diabetes. Expressed TCRB transcripts got sequenced, as all isolated RNA was reverse transcribed. Using immunoSEQ multiplex PCR, the repertoire was profiled, and TCRdb retains in-frame clones only, with some absent. This table holds almost 250,000 clones, over 12% found once. The clonotype was recovered from a woman aged 40 to 49 in good health. Sequencing was done on a sample of naive CD4+ T cells from blood.

CDR3 protein: CSGQDRGSSYEQYF. For the CDR3, the DNA is TGCAGCGGCCAAGACAGGGGGAGCTCCTACGAGCAGTACTTC. This rearrangement joins TRBV29-1 to TRBJ2-7; 9 bases line up with TRBD1. The CDR3 spans 14 residues. CDR1 is SQVTM, CDR2 ANQGSEA, per germline. The V gene end was trimmed by 7 bases and the J gene end by 0 bases; junction bases not matched to a gene: 7.